Described below is a single TCR beta chain sequence and its context. This clonotype was seen ten or more times. Its target antigen remains unknown. No base-level quality is on record; no much larger clone is a single base apart. The CDR3 numbers 15 residues from cysteine through phenylalanine. The retained sequence is limited to the CDR3, 45 bases, with the frame set at the first base. The germline ends are 14 bases apart after V is trimmed by 6 bases and J by 3 bases. The data belong to a study of CD8 T cells in ankylosing spondylitis (dated by TCRdb to 2017 to 2019). A note on the overall study: To find TCR variants linked to disease, the study profiled T cell receptor beta repertoires in ankylosing spondylitis patients and healthy donors. The full study cohort comprised 25 ankylosing spondylitis patients and some 110 healthy donors. Peripheral blood was sampled, and synovial fluid was additionally collected from ankylosing spondylitis patients.

Here is what the overall study found, with its caveats: The disease-linked clones were reported as significantly enriched in matched synovial fluid samples from ankylosing spondylitis patients. A CD8+ phenotype was shown by the disease-linked clones, which were found at relatively low frequencies in peripheral blood. A TCR beta motif of about 8 highly homologous amino acid variants appeared characteristic of blood from ankylosing spondylitis patients. Some TCR beta motif variants had previously been reported in synovial fluid and blood of reactive arthritis patients, which suggested common disease-initiation mechanisms.

The instrument was an Illumina MiSeq. TCR beta libraries were prepared by quantitative 5'-RACE with molecular barcodes. In the paper's pipeline: A new computational method based on a probabilistic model of VDJ rearrangement was used to identify disease-linked TCR variants. In-frame beta chains were kept once TCRdb had trimmed the public reads at Q25 with fastp and called clones with MiXCR. A single entry per CDR3 protein holds the most common genes and DNA from its merged rows. TCRdb's processing, not the study's, gives the V and J calls here. For this sample the table gives 15,000 to 20,000 distinct CDR3 sequences, of which under 8.5% were detected only once. The ten most abundant clones make up less than 40% of the sample.

The clonotype was recovered from a male donor with ankylosing spondylitis or in good health (not recorded which). Source material: blood. The chain employs TRBV12-3 or TRBV12-4 and TRBJ2-2; the D region possibly corresponds to TRBD1 (6 bases align). At the DNA level, the sequence is TGTGCCAGCAGCGTAACAGGGTTCGACACCGGGGAGCTGTTTTTT. This translates into CASSVTGFDTGELFF.